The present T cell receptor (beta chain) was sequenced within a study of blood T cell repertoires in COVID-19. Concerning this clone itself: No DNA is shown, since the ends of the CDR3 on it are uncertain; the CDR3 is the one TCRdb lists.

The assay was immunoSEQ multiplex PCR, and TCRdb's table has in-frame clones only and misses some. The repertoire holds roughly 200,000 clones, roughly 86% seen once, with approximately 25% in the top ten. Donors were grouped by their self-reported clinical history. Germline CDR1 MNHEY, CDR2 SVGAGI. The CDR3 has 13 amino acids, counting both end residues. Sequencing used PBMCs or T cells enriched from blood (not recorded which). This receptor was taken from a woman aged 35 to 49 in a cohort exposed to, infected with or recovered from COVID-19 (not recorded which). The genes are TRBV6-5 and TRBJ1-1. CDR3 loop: CASSSSVNTEAFF.